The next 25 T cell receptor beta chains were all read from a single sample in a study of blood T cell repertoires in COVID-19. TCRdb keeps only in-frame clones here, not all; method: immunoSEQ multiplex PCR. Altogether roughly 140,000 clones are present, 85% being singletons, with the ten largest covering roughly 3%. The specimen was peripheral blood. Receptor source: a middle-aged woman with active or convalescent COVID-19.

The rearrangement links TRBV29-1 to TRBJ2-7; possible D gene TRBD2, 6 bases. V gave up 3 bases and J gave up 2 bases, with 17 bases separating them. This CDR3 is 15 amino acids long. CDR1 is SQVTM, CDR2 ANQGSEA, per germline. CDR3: CSVDGVGTHPYEQYF. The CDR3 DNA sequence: TGCAGCGTTGATGGTGTGGGGACTCATCCCTACGAGCAGTACTTC.

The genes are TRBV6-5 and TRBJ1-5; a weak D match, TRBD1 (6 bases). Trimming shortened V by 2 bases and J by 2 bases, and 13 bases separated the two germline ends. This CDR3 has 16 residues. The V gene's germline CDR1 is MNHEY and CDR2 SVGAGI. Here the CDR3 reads CASSYPTGPRNQPQHF. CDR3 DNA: TGTGCCAGCAGTTACCCTACAGGGCCTCGCAATCAGCCCCAGCATTTT.

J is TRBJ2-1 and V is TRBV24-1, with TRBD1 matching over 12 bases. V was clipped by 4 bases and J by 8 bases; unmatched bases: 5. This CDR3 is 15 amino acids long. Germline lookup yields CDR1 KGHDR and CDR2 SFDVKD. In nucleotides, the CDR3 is TGTGCCACCAGTGACCCGGGACAGGGGGCCGATGAGCAGTTCTTC. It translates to CATSDPGQGADEQFF.

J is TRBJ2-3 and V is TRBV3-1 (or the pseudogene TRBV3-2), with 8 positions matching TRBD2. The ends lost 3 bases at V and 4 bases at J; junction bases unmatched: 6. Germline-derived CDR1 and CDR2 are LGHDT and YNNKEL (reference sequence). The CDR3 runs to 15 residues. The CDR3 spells CASSQGSGVPDTQYF. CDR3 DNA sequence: TGTGCCAGCAGCCAGGGTAGCGGGGTCCCAGATACGCAGTATTTT.

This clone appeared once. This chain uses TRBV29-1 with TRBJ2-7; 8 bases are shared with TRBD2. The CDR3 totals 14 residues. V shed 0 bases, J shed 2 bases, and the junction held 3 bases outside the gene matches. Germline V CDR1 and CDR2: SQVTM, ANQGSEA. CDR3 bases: TGCAGCGTTGAAGATCGGGAGGGGGCCTACGAGCAGTACTTC. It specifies CSVEDREGAYEQYF.

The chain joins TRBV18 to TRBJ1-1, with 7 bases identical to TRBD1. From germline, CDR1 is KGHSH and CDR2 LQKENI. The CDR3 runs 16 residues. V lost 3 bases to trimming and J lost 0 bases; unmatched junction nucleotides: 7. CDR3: CASSPTGRGVNTEAFF. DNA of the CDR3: TGTGCCAGCTCACCGACAGGGCGGGGCGTGAACACTGAAGCTTTCTTT.

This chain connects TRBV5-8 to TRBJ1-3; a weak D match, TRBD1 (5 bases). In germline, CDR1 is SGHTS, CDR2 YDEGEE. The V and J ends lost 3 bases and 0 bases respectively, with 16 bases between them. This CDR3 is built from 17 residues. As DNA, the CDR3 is TGTGCCAGCAGCTCTCCCGAGACAGATCGCTCTGGAAACACCATATATTTT. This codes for CASSSPETDRSGNTIYF.

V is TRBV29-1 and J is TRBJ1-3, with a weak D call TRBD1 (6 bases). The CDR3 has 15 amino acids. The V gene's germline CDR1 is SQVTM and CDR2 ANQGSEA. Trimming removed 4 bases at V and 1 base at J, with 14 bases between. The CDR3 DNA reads TGCAGCGTTGGGGGGCGTTTGGGTTCTGGAAACACCATATATTTT. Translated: CSVGGRLGSGNTIYF.

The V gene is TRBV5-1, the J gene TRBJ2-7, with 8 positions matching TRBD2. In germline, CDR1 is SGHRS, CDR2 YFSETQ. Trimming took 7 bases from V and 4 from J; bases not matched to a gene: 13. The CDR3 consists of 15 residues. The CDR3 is CASSFSGTSQYEQYF. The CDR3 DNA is TGCGCCAGCTCCTTCTCCGGGACTAGTCAATACGAGCAGTACTTC.

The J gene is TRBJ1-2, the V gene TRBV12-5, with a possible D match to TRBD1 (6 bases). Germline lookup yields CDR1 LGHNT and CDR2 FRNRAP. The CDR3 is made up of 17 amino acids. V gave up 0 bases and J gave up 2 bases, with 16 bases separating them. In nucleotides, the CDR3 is TGTGCTAGTGGTTTGGTAGGGGGGGCGATTCCGAACTATGGCTACACCTTC. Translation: CASGLVGGAIPNYGYTF.

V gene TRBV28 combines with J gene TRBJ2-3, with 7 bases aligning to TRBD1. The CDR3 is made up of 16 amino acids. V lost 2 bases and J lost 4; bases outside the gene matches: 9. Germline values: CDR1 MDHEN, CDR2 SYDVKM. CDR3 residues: CASSLGLTGPADTQYF. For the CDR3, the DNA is TGTGCCAGCAGTTTAGGGTTGACAGGGCCGGCAGATACGCAGTATTTT.

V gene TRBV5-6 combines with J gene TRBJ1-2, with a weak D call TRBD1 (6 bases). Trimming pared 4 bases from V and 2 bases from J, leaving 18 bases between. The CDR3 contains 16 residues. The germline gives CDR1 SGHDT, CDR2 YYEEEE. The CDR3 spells CASSPRARTANYGYTF. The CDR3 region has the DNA TGTGCCAGCAGCCCCCGGGCTAGGACAGCCAACTATGGCTACACCTTC.

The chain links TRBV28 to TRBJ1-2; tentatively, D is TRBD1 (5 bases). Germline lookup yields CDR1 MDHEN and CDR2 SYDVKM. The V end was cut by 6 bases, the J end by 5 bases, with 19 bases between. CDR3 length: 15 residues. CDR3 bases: TGTGCCAGCAGCCGCGCCCAGGGAGGTTGGTATGGCTACACCTTC. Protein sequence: CASSRAQGGWYGYTF.

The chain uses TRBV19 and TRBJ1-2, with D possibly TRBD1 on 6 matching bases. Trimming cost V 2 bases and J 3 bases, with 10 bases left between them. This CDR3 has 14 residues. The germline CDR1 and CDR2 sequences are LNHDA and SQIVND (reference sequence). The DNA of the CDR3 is TGTGCCAGTAGTATAACGGGGGGCTACTATGGCTACACCTTC. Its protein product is CASSITGGYYGYTF.

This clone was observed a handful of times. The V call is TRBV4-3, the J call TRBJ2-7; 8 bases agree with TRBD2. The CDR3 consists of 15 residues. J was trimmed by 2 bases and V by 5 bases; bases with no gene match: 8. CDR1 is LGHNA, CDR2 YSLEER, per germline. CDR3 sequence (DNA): TGCGCCAGCAGCGCGGGGGGAGCGGGGGCCTACGAGCAGTACTTC. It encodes CASSAGGAGAYEQYF.

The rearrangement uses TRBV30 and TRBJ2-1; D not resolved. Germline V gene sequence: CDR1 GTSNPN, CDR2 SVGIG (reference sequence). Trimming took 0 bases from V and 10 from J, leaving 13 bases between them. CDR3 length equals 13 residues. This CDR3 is CAWSVHRREEQFF. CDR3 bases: TGTGCCTGGAGTGTACACAGACGAGAGGAGCAGTTCTTC.

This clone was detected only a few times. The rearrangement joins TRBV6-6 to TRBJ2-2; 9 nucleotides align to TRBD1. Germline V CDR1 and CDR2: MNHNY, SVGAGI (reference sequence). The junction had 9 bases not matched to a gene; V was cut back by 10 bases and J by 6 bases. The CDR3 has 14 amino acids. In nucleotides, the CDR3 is TGTGCCATCCTACAGGGGGCGCTGGCCGGGGAGCTGTTTTTT. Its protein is CAILQGALAGELFF.

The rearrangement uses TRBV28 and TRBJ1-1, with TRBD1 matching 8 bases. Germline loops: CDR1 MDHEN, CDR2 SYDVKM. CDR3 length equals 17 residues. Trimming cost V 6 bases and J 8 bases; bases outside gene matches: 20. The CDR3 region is CASSSLIQGEGGLEAFF. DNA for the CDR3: TGTGCCAGCAGCTCCCTAATACAGGGGGAGGGGGGCCTCGAAGCTTTCTTT.

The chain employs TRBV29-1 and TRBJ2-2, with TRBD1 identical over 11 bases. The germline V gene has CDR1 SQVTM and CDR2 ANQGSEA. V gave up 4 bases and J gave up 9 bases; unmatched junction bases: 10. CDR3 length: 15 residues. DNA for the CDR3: TGCAGCGTTGTGGGGGGACAGGGGGTAACTAGGGAGCTGTTTTTT. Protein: CSVVGGQGVTRELFF.

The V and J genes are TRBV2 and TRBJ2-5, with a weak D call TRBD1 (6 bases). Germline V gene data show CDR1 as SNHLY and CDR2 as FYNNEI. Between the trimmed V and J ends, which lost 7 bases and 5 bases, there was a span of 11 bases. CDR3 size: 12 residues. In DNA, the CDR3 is TGTGCCAGCACGTACAGGGAGGAGACCCAGTACTTC. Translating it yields CASTYREETQYF.

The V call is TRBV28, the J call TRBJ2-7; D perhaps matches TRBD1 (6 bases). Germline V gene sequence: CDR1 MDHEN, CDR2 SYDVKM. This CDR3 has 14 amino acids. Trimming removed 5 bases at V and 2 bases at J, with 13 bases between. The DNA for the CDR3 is TGTGCCAGCAGTCCCCCGGGACACCCCTACGAGCAGTACTTC. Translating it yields CASSPPGHPYEQYF.

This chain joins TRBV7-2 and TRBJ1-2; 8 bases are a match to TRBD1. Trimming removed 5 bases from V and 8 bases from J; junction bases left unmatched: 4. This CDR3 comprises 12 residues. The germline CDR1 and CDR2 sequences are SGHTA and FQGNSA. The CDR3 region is CASSPRTGGYTF. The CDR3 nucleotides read TGTGCCAGCAGCCCCCGGACAGGGGGCTACACCTTC.

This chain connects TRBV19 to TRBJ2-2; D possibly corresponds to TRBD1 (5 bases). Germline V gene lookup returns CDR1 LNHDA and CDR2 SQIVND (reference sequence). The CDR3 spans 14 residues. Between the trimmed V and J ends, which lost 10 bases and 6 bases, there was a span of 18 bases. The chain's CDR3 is CATQRTNRAGELFF. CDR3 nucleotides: TGTGCCACCCAACGGACAAACCGGGCCGGGGAGCTGTTTTTT.

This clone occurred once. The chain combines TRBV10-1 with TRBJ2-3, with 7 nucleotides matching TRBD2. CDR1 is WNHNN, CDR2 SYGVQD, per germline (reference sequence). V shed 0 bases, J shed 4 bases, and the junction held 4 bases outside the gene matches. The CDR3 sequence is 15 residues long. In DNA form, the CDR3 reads TGCGCCAGCAGTGAGTCAGGCGGGAGCCCAGATACGCAGTATTTT. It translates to CASSESGGSPDTQYF.

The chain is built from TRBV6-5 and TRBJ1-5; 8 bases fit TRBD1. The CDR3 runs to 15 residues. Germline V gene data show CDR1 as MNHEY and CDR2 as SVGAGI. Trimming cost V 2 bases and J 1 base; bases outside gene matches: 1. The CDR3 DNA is TGTGCCAGCAGTTACGACAGGGGAAGCAATCAGCCCCAGCATTTT. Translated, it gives CASSYDRGSNQPQHF.